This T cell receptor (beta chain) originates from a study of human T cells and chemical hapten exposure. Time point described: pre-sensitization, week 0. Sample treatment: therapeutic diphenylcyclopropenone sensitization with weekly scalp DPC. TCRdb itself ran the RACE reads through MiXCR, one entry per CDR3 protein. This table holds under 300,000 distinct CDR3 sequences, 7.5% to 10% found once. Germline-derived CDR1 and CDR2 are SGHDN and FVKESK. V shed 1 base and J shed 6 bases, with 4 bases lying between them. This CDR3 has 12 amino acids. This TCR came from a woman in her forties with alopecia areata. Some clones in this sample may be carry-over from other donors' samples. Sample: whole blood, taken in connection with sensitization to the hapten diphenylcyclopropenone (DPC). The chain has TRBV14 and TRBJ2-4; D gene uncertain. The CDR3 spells CASSQVTNIQYF. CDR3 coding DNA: TGTGCCAGCAGCCAAGTTACAAACATTCAGTACTTC.